The 32 T cell receptor beta chains presented below share a single source sample, sequenced in a study of blood T cell repertoires in COVID-19. Clones were read by immunoSEQ multiplex PCR, and TCRdb kept only the in-frame ones, dropping some. The sample has fewer than 300,000 clones, about 90% seen once. The sequencing input was peripheral blood. The receptors shown here come from a woman aged 40 to 55 who had recovered from COVID-19.

The chain employs TRBV2 and TRBJ2-7; a weak D match, TRBD1 (6 bases). Trimming removed 7 bases from V and 3 bases from J, with 22 bases in between. This CDR3 is 16 amino acids long. CDR1 and CDR2 from the germline V gene are SNHLY and FYNNEI. The CDR3 loop reads CASTTSHRAWDYEQYF. The CDR3 DNA follows: TGTGCCAGCACGACTTCCCACAGGGCCTGGGACTACGAGCAGTACTTC. The entire variable domain, with the rest obtained from reference TRBV2 and TRBJ2-7, is as follows: EPEVTQTPSHQVTQMGQEVILRCVPISNHLYFYWYRQILGQKVEFLVSFYNNEISEKSEIFDDQFSVERPDGSNFTLKIRSTKLEDSAMYFCASTTSHRAWDYEQYFGPGTRLTVT.

The chain joins TRBV29-1 to TRBJ2-1; maybe TRBD1 (5 bases). Trimming left V 6 bases short and J 2 bases short, with 8 bases between. This CDR3 region has 12 residues. CDR1 is SQVTM and CDR2 is ANQGSEA in the germline V gene. CDR3 region: CSVKQAYNEQFF. The CDR3 nucleotides are TGCAGCGTCAAACAGGCCTACAATGAGCAGTTCTTC.

V usage is TRBV24-1 and J usage is TRBJ2-3, with 8 bases identical to TRBD1. Germline loops: CDR1 KGHDR, CDR2 SFDVKD. This CDR3 has 19 residues. V lost 3 bases and J lost 0; bases outside the gene matches: 13. CDR3 amino acids: CATSDGTGTGDLSTDTQYF. Here the CDR3 DNA reads TGTGCCACCAGTGATGGTACCGGGACAGGAGATCTCAGCACAGATACGCAGTATTTT.

The V gene is TRBV9, the J gene TRBJ1-1, with D possibly matching TRBD1 (6 bases). The CDR3 totals 14 residues. Germline CDR1 reads SGDLS; CDR2 reads YYNGEE. Trimming took off 3 bases at V and 1 base at J, with 10 bases between the two ends. The CDR3 loop reads CASSATGENTEAFF. The CDR3, as DNA: TGTGCCAGCAGCGCGACAGGAGAGAACACTGAAGCTTTCTTT.

This sequence joins TRBV27 and TRBJ2-3; a possible D gene is TRBD2 (5 bases). The CDR3 sequence is 15 residues long. Germline CDR1 and CDR2: MNHEY and SMNVEV (reference sequence). Trimming removed 4 bases at V and 2 bases at J, with 13 bases between. As DNA, the CDR3 is TGTGCCAGCAGTTCGTGGACTTCTACCACAGATACGCAGTATTTT. This translates into CASSSWTSTTDTQYF.

This chain uses TRBV18 with TRBJ1-2; 10 bases line up with TRBD1. With V trimmed by 5 bases and J by 3 bases, 3 bases remained unmatched. Germline lookup yields CDR1 KGHSH and CDR2 LQKENI. The CDR3 spans 14 residues. The CDR3 DNA reads TGTGCCAGCTCAGACAGGGGGCATTACTATGGCTACACCTTC. Its protein product is CASSDRGHYYGYTF.

The genes are TRBV18 and TRBJ2-1; 8 nucleotides agree with TRBD2. In germline, CDR1 is KGHSH, CDR2 LQKENI. The CDR3 length is 16 residues. V lost 6 bases and J lost 2; bases outside the gene matches: 9. CDR3: CASSPLQAGAYNEQFF. The DNA for the CDR3 is TGTGCCAGCTCTCCTCTTCAAGCGGGGGCCTACAATGAGCAGTTCTTC.

This clone was counted a few times. The chain combines TRBV7-9 with TRBJ1-2; 9 nucleotides match TRBD1. The V segment lost 0 bases and the J segment 4 bases; nucleotides outside the gene matches: 3. The CDR3 runs to 15 residues. Germline V CDR1 and CDR2: SEHNR, FQNEAQ (reference sequence). This chain's CDR3 is CASSLAQGASYGYTF. Written as DNA, the CDR3 is TGTGCCAGCAGCTTAGCACAGGGGGCTAGCTATGGCTACACCTTC.

This clone was found a few times. V gene TRBV19 combines with J gene TRBJ1-1; 7 bases fit TRBD1. Looked up from germline, CDR1 is LNHDA and CDR2 is SQIVND (reference sequence). Germline trimming cut 4 bases from V and 4 bases from J; bases unmatched to any gene: 6. The CDR3 spans 14 residues. CDR3 nucleotides: TGTGCCAGTAGTAAGACAGGGATTCCCACTGAAGCTTTCTTT. It specifies CASSKTGIPTEAFF. The variable domain in full, completed from reference TRBV19 and TRBJ1-1, reads DGGITQSPKYLFRKEGQNVTLSCEQNLNHDAMYWYRQDPGQGLRLIYYSQIVNDFQKGDIAEGYSVSREKKESFPLTVTSAQKNPTAFYLCASSKTGIPTEAFFGQGTRLTVV.

This clone was detected a few times. This chain connects TRBV7-9 to TRBJ2-4; D gene ambiguous. This CDR3 contains 12 residues. Germline V gene sequence: CDR1 SEHNR, CDR2 FQNEAQ (reference sequence). V shed 5 bases and J shed 2 bases, with 4 bases lying between them. For the CDR3, the DNA is TGTGCCAGCAGCGGCCCCAAAAACATTCAGTACTTC. Translated, it gives CASSGPKNIQYF.

V usage is TRBV27 and J usage is TRBJ2-1; D may be TRBD2 (5 bases). Between the trimmed V and J ends, which lost 5 bases and 8 bases, there was a span of 16 bases. From germline, CDR1 is MNHEY and CDR2 SMNVEV (reference sequence). This CDR3 comprises 14 residues. The CDR3 is CASSHGLVSYEQFF. CDR3 nucleotides: TGTGCCAGCAGTCACGGACTGGTTTCGTATGAGCAGTTCTTC.

The genes are TRBV4-2 and TRBJ2-5, with 8 nucleotides matching TRBD1. V gave up 0 bases and J gave up 5 bases; unmatched junction bases: 8. The CDR3 spans 16 residues. Looked up from germline, CDR1 is LGHNA and CDR2 is YNFKEQ. CDR3 nucleotides: TGTGCCAGCAGCCAAGATTGGGGCAGGGGGCTTGAGACCCAGTACTTC. As protein: CASSQDWGRGLETQYF.

This rearrangement joins TRBV5-1 to TRBJ2-3; 12 bases agree with TRBD2. The germline CDR1 and CDR2 sequences are SGHRS and YFSETQ. Trimming removed 1 base from V and 6 bases from J; junction bases left unmatched: 0. The CDR3 has 14 residues. This chain's CDR3 is CASSLTSGGDTQYF. In DNA form, the CDR3 reads TGCGCCAGCAGCTTGACTAGCGGGGGGGATACGCAGTATTTT. The full variable domain, rest sourced from reference TRBV5-1 and TRBJ2-3, is KAGVTQTPRYLIKTRGQQVTLSCSPISGHRSVSWYQQTPGQGLQFLFEYFSETQRNKGNFPGRFSGRQFSNSRSEMNVSTLELGDSALYLCASSLTSGGDTQYFGPGTRLTVL.

This clone was found once. The V and J genes are TRBV5-4 and TRBJ1-2, with D uncertain. CDR3 length: 13 residues. Germline loops: CDR1 SGHNT, CDR2 YYREEE (reference sequence). Trimming shortened V by 2 bases and J by 8 bases, and 13 bases separated the two germline ends. The chain's CDR3 is CASSFGVRGGYTF. The DNA of the CDR3 is TGTGCCAGCAGCTTCGGGGTCCGAGGGGGCTACACCTTC.

This clone is a singleton in its sample. Here the CDR3 reads CASSELGTGEVDTQYF. In nucleotides, the CDR3 is TGTGCCAGCAGTGAATTGGGGACAGGGGAGGTAGATACGCAGTATTTT. The V gene is TRBV2, the J gene TRBJ2-3; TRBD1 matches at 10 bases. Germline assignment: CDR1 SNHLY and CDR2 FYNNEI. This CDR3 has 16 residues. The ends lost 2 bases at V and 5 bases at J; junction bases unmatched: 7.

The chain has TRBV7-2 and TRBJ1-2; a weak D match, TRBD1 (5 bases). The V end was cut by 1 base, the J end by 4 bases, with 13 bases between. CDR3 length: 15 residues. The V gene's germline CDR1 is SGHTA and CDR2 FQGNSA. The CDR3 protein is CASSLGDDSIYGYTF. The CDR3 DNA reads TGTGCCAGCAGCTTAGGCGACGACAGCATCTATGGCTACACCTTC.

The chain joins TRBV4-1 to TRBJ2-7; D might be TRBD2 (6 bases). The CDR3 has 15 amino acids. Deletions cut 1 base from V and 3 bases from J, with 13 bases between. The germline CDR1 and CDR2 sequences are MGHRA and YSYEKL. CDR3 coding DNA: TGCGCCAGCAGCCAAGGGGAGGACGTCCTCTACGAGCAGTACTTC. This encodes CASSQGEDVLYEQYF.

The chain has TRBV19 and TRBJ2-3; D is undetermined. CDR3 length: 11 residues. The V gene lost 8 bases and the J gene lost 4 bases, with 7 bases spanning the gap. The germline gives CDR1 LNHDA, CDR2 SQIVND (reference sequence). Here the CDR3 DNA reads TGTGCCAGTTCCACAGCAGATACGCAGTATTTT. Its protein product is CASSTADTQYF.

The chain couples TRBV9 to TRBJ2-1; a possible D gene is TRBD1 (6 bases). From germline, CDR1 is SGDLS and CDR2 YYNGEE. CDR3 length equals 18 residues. The ends were cut back, 0 bases at V and 2 bases at J, with 18 bases in the middle. This CDR3 is CASSVVQGPSATYNEQFF. In nucleotides, the CDR3 is TGTGCCAGCAGCGTAGTGCAGGGGCCGAGCGCCACCTACAATGAGCAGTTCTTC. Filled out from reference TRBV9 and TRBJ2-1, the complete variable domain reads DSGVTQTPKHLITATGQRVTLRCSPRSGDLSVYWYQQSLDQGLQFLIQYYNGEERAKGNILERFSAQQFPDLHSELNLSSLELGDSALYFCASSVVQGPSATYNEQFFGPGTRLTVL.

This clone was observed once. The J gene is TRBJ2-7, the V gene TRBV27; D is perhaps TRBD1 (6 bases). The germline V gene encodes CDR1 MNHEY and CDR2 SMNVEV (reference sequence). V was shortened by 6 bases and J by 2 bases, with 17 bases between the two germline ends. This CDR3 is 15 amino acids long. The CDR3 reads CASRPWAGAPYEQYF. The CDR3 nucleotides are TGTGCCAGCAGACCGTGGGCAGGGGCCCCCTACGAGCAGTACTTC.

The V and J genes are TRBV6-2 or TRBV6-3 and TRBJ2-3; 14 bases fit TRBD2. Germline CDR1 is MNHEY and CDR2 is SVGEGT. V shed 0 bases, J shed 5 bases, and the junction held 13 bases outside the gene matches. There are 20 residues in the CDR3. The CDR3 DNA sequence: TGTGCCAGCAGTTACTCCCAGACTAGCGGGGGGGCAGGCGGTAGAGATACGCAGTATTTT. Translated, it gives CASSYSQTSGGAGGRDTQYF.

As for this clone: One end of the junction fails to match germline, which may point to a read error. This sequence joins TRBV6-4 and TRBJ2-2; the match to TRBD1 covers 8 bases. Germline CDR1 MRHNA, CDR2 SNTAGT. The CDR3 spans 14 residues. The CDR3 DNA reads TGTGCCAGCCCGGACAGGGTGACGGACCGGGGAGCTGTTTTT. Protein sequence: CASPDRVTDRGAVF.

This chain joins TRBV19 and TRBJ2-7; 7 positions agree with TRBD1. V gave up 6 bases and J gave up 3 bases; unmatched junction bases: 8. The CDR3 is 14 amino acids. Per the germline V gene, CDR1 is LNHDA and CDR2 is SQIVND (reference sequence). CDR3 loop: CASSQGDYLYEQYF. DNA of the CDR3: TGTGCCAGTAGCCAGGGGGATTATCTCTACGAGCAGTACTTC.

The CDR3: CASSRQAARTEAFF. CDR3 DNA sequence: TGTGCCAGTAGCAGACAGGCGGCGAGGACTGAAGCTTTCTTT. The chain links TRBV19 to TRBJ1-1; weak D call: TRBD1 (6 bases). Trimming cost V 6 bases and J 5 bases, with 16 bases left between them. The CDR3 sequence is 14 residues long. Germline V lookup: CDR1 LNHDA, CDR2 SQIVND (reference sequence).

The rearrangement joins TRBV23-1 to TRBJ1-6; 10 bases line up with TRBD1. Being an ORF, TRBV23-1 has a function that is uncertain. The CDR3 loop spans 17 amino acids. With 7 bases clipped from V and 6 bases from J, the junction kept 12 bases outside the gene matches. The CDR3: CASIRGTRQGANSPLHF. The DNA of the CDR3 is TGCGCCAGCATAAGGGGGACCCGACAGGGGGCTAATTCACCCCTCCACTTT.

The V call is TRBV3-1 (or the pseudogene TRBV3-2), the J call TRBJ2-3; weak D call: TRBD2 (6 bases). Germline V gives CDR1 LGHDT, CDR2 YNNKEL (reference sequence). The V and J ends lost 2 bases and 4 bases respectively, with 19 bases between them. This CDR3 region has 17 residues. CDR3 sequence: CASSQWVVGGMADTQYF. The CDR3 region has the DNA TGTGCCAGCAGCCAATGGGTCGTTGGGGGGATGGCAGATACGCAGTATTTT.

The chain employs TRBV6-5 and TRBJ2-3; the D is unclear. This CDR3 is built from 13 residues. V lost 6 bases to trimming and J lost 4 bases, with 11 bases between them. The germline CDR1 and CDR2 sequences are MNHEY and SVGAGI. The CDR3 loop is CASSVPMADTQYF. The DNA for the CDR3 is TGTGCCAGCAGCGTCCCTATGGCAGATACGCAGTATTTT.

The J gene is TRBJ1-5, the V gene TRBV18, with D hard to call. CDR3 length equals 15 residues. Germline V lookup: CDR1 KGHSH, CDR2 LQKENI. With 2 bases removed from V and 0 bases from J, the gap between germline ends came to 8 bases. The CDR3 spells CASSPSADSNQPQHF. The CDR3 DNA reads as TGTGCCAGCTCACCATCCGCAGATAGCAATCAGCCCCAGCATTTT.

The genes are TRBV2 and TRBJ1-3, with D possibly TRBD1 on 5 matching bases. Trimming shortened V by 5 bases and J by 0 bases, and 11 bases separated the two germline ends. The CDR3 consists of 15 residues. Germline CDR1 and CDR2: SNHLY and FYNNEI. The CDR3, as DNA: TGTGCCAGCAGTACAAACAGGATCTCTGGAAACACCATATATTTT. Protein: CASSTNRISGNTIYF.

This clone was seen only a few times. J is TRBJ1-2 and V is TRBV19; 8 nucleotides match TRBD1. The junction had 8 bases not matched to a gene; V was cut back by 5 bases and J by 6 bases. Per germline, CDR1 LNHDA and CDR2 SQIVND (reference sequence). The CDR3 runs 14 residues. This chain's CDR3 is CASSGRQGRNGYTF. The CDR3 nucleotides are TGTGCCAGTAGTGGAAGACAGGGGAGAAATGGCTACACCTTC. Complete variable domain (other parts from reference TRBV19 and TRBJ1-2): DGGITQSPKYLFRKEGQNVTLSCEQNLNHDAMYWYRQDPGQGLRLIYYSQIVNDFQKGDIAEGYSVSREKKESFPLTVTSAQKNPTAFYLCASSGRQGRNGYTFGSGTRLTVV.

The chain carries TRBV5-1 and TRBJ1-1; D is perhaps TRBD1 (5 bases). Germline assignment: CDR1 SGHRS and CDR2 YFSETQ. The V end lost 6 bases, the J end lost 1 base, and 10 bases lay between the germline ends. The CDR3 has 13 residues. The CDR3 loop is CASNWQGNTEAFF. As DNA, the CDR3 is TGCGCCAGCAATTGGCAGGGGAACACTGAAGCTTTCTTT.

The gene calls are TRBV7-9 and TRBJ1-4; TRBD1 agrees at 10 bases. From germline, CDR1 is SEHNR and CDR2 FQNEAQ (reference sequence). The CDR3 spans 18 residues. Trimming took 1 base from V and 5 from J; bases not matched to a gene: 10. The CDR3 DNA is TGTGCCAGCAGCTTAGTTATGTTTTCGGGACAGGGGAATGAAAAACTGTTTTTT. Its protein product is CASSLVMFSGQGNEKLFF. The full variable domain, its missing parts supplied by reference TRBV7-9 and TRBJ1-4, is DTGVSQNPRHKITKRGQNVTFRCDPISEHNRLYWYRQTLGQGPEFLTYFQNEAQLEKSRLLSDRFSAERPKGSFSTLEIQRTEQGDSAMYLCASSLVMFSGQGNEKLFFGSGTQLSVL.